The clone carrying this TCR beta chain was counted ten times or more. TCRdb re-clonotyped the PCR reads via MiXCR. The sample comprises about 21,000 clones, approximately 10% of which are singletons, and about 7.3% rests with the top ten. This entry belongs to a study of metastatic and nonmetastatic thyroid tumors. The CDR3 runs to 15 residues. CDR1 LGHNA and CDR2 YNFKEQ come from the germline V gene. V was cut by 8 bases and J by 2 bases, with 16 bases left in between. Every patient underwent thyroid surgery untreated. The chain joins TRBV4-2 to TRBJ1-3; a weak D match, TRBD1 (5 bases). The sequence came from a female donor with papillary thyroid cancer or a benign thyroid nodule (not recorded which). Some clones in this sample may be carry-over from other donors' samples. The sequenced material came from blood. The CDR3 DNA is TGTGCCAGCGGTCTGACAGTCAGCCCTGGAAACACCATATATTTT. Translated: CASGLTVSPGNTIYF.